This T cell receptor (beta chain) stems from a study of T-cell reconstitution after alpha-beta-depleted transplantation in children. Trimming shortened V by 0 bases and J by 7 bases, and 22 bases separated the two germline ends. The CDR3 has 17 residues. The germline V gene encodes CDR1 SGHRS and CDR2 YFSETQ. Library preparation (for TCRbeta) was performed with unique molecular identifiers. MiXCR, applied by TCRdb to the PCR reads, yields one record per CDR3 protein. Here the sample spans hundreds of thousands of distinct CDR3 sequences, about an eighth being singletons. Whole-study findings and limits: In patients about two months after transplant, alpha-beta T cells reportedly arose from several hundred expanded graft clones. For some patients, TCRbeta diversity was high at day 60 because of recipient T cells and thymic progenitors that survived. Newly made T cells mostly supplied T-cell counts and diversity one year after transplant.

For this clonotype: Its antigen is currently unknown.

The source material was PBMCs, sampled before TCRalphabeta/CD19-depleted stem cell transplant. The receptor comes from a girl aged 2 to 10 with congenital amegakaryocytic thrombocytopenia, due to receive a stem cell transplant. The chain couples TRBV5-1 to TRBJ1-2, with a possible D match to TRBD1 (5 bases). The CDR3 reads CASSLVTGGIKSSGYTF. DNA of the CDR3: TGCGCCAGCAGCTTGGTGACGGGGGGGATCAAATCGAGTGGCTACACCTTC.